These 7 T cell receptor beta chains were sequenced from one sample in a study of cytomegalovirus exposure and HLA in healthy donors. The primer mix had 60 Vbeta and 13 Jbeta primers. The table came from immunoSEQ multiplex PCR; TCRdb's copy has only in-frame clones and leaves some out. This table holds roughly 220,000 clones, about 70% found once. Sample: PBMCs. Receptor source: a man between 40 and 49 years old in good health and CMV-seropositive.

This chain links TRBV7-2 with TRBJ1-2; possible D gene TRBD1, 5 bases. Per the germline V gene, CDR1 is SGHTA and CDR2 is FQGNSA. The CDR3 extends over 16 amino acids. Trimming left V 4 bases short and J 6 bases short, with 21 bases between. This chain's CDR3 is CASSSSGVSLGHGYTF. In DNA, the CDR3 is TGTGCCAGCAGCTCCTCGGGAGTCTCGTTGGGACATGGCTACACCTTC. Full variable domain (rest looked up from reference TRBV7-2 and TRBJ1-2): GAGVSQSPSNKVTEKGKDVELRCDPISGHTALYWYRQSLGQGLEFLIYFQGNSAPDKSGLPSDRFSAERTGGSVSTLTIQRTQQEDSAVYLCASSSSGVSLGHGYTFGSGTRLTVV.

The genes are TRBV6-5 and TRBJ2-7; D is possibly TRBD1 (6 bases). Trimming shortened V by 4 bases and J by 7 bases, and 14 bases separated the two germline ends. The length of the CDR3 is 13 residues. Per the germline V gene, CDR1 is MNHEY and CDR2 is SVGAGI. The CDR3 reads CASSSSGAGEQYF. CDR3 in DNA: TGTGCCAGCAGTTCTTCAGGGGCCGGGGAGCAGTACTTC.

The chain joins TRBV19 to TRBJ2-7; 8 nucleotides line up with TRBD1. J lost 2 bases, V lost 5 bases, and 17 bases had no gene match. Per germline, CDR1 LNHDA and CDR2 SQIVND (reference sequence). CDR3 size: 18 residues. The CDR3 protein is CASSPRGQGLGSAYEQYF. The CDR3 DNA reads TGTGCCAGTAGTCCTAGAGGACAGGGACTCGGCTCCGCCTACGAGCAGTACTTC.

This clone appeared a few times. CDR3 residues: CASPRTGGRDTQYF. The DNA of the CDR3 is TGTGCCAGCCCAAGAACGGGGGGGCGGGATACGCAGTATTTT. The chain joins TRBV6-5 to TRBJ2-3, with TRBD2 matching 8 bases. V shed 8 bases and J 6 bases; nucleotides not matched to a gene: 10. CDR3 length equals 14 residues. Germline CDR1 is MNHEY and CDR2 is SVGAGI.

This clone has a handful of counts. CDR3 protein: CASSLGPTMPVYNEQFF. CDR3 nucleotides: TGCGCCAGCAGCTTGGGGCCTACTATGCCCGTATACAATGAGCAGTTCTTC. The chain combines TRBV5-1 with TRBJ2-1; D is unresolved. The V gene's germline CDR1 is SGHRS and CDR2 YFSETQ. This CDR3 is 17 amino acids long. The V gene lost 0 bases and the J gene lost 4 bases, with 17 bases spanning the gap.

This clone was counted a few times. The gene calls are TRBV13 and TRBJ2-3; TRBD1 matches at 10 bases. Germline trimming cut 6 bases from V and 6 bases from J; bases unmatched to any gene: 12. The CDR3 has 16 residues. Germline V gives CDR1 PRHDT, CDR2 FYEKMQ (reference sequence). The CDR3: CASSSRDRGLGDTQYF. Here the CDR3 DNA reads TGTGCCAGCAGTTCCAGGGACAGGGGCTTGGGGGATACGCAGTATTTT.

The chain links TRBV6-6 to TRBJ1-5, with D perhaps matching TRBD1 (6 bases). The germline gives CDR1 MNHNY, CDR2 SVGAGI (reference sequence). V gave up 9 bases and J gave up 4 bases, with 16 bases separating them. This CDR3 comprises 14 residues. For the CDR3, the DNA is TGTGCCAGTTCAGGGGACCGCTTAAATCAGCCCCAGCATTTT. This translates into CASSGDRLNQPQHF.